The rows below give T cell receptor beta chains drawn from one sample of a study of blood T cell repertoires in COVID-19. Method: immunoSEQ multiplex PCR; TCRdb's copy keeps in-frame clones and lacks some. The sample carries over 200,000 clones, 80% to 85% recorded once. The material sequenced was peripheral blood. These receptors came from a human donor in a cohort sampled during active COVID-19. CDR3s include the opening cysteine and the closing phenylalanine or tryptophan. The order of the fields is J gene, V gene, CDR3 length, clone size, D gene, CDR3 DNA, CDR3 protein. The D gene is left open where the match is weak. Size values are once, few and many counts, or a class for expanded clones, and some rows have none.

J: TRBJ2-5; V: TRBV7-8; length: 17; size: -; D: TRBD1; DNA: TGTGCCAGCAGCTTACGGGGACAGGGGGAGTCTCAAGAGACCCAGTACTTC; CDR3: CASSLRGQGESQETQYF
J: TRBJ2-3; V: TRBV12-3/TRBV12-4; length: 13; size: -; D: -; DNA: TGTGCCAGCAGACGGGAAATAGCAGATACGCAGTATTTT; CDR3: CASRREIADTQYF
J: TRBJ1-5; V: TRBV27; length: 12; size: -; D: -; DNA: TGTGCCAGCAGCGTCAGGGATCAGCCCCAGCATTTT; CDR3: CASSVRDQPQHF
J: TRBJ2-7; V: TRBV21-1; length: 14; size: once; D: -; DNA: TGTGCCAGCAGCAAGGTGCCAGGGCTCGACGAGCAGTACTTC; CDR3: CASSKVPGLDEQYF
J: TRBJ2-7; V: TRBV5-6; length: 16; size: -; D: -; DNA: TGTGCCAGCAGCTTGGCCGTTACAGGCGGGACCTACGAGCAGTACTTC; CDR3: CASSLAVTGGTYEQYF
J: TRBJ2-7; V: TRBV29-1; length: 13; size: -; D: TRBD2; DNA: TGCAGCGTTGAAAGGGAAGCGGGAGGCGAGCAGTACTTC; CDR3: CSVEREAGGEQYF
J: TRBJ1-5; V: TRBV7-2; length: 15; size: few; D: -; DNA: TGTGCCAGCAGCTTAGGGGGACTTGGGAATCAGCCCCAGCATTTT; CDR3: CASSLGGLGNQPQHF
J: TRBJ2-1; V: TRBV7-3; length: 17; size: -; D: TRBD2; DNA: TGTGCCAGCAGCCCCAACATAGCGGGGTACTCCTACAATGAGCAGTTCTTC; CDR3: CASSPNIAGYSYNEQFF
J: TRBJ1-1; V: TRBV2; length: 11; size: -; D: -; DNA: TGTGCCAGCAGTCCTTTTGCTGAAGCTTTCTTT; CDR3: CASSPFAEAFF
J: TRBJ2-7; V: TRBV4-3; length: 20; size: -; D: -; DNA: TGCGCCAGCAGCCGTTGGGGGCCTGACAGGAGTTCTAATTCTGCCTACGAGCAGTACTTC; CDR3: CASSRWGPDRSSNSAYEQYF
J: TRBJ1-5; V: TRBV7-2; length: 14; size: -; D: TRBD1; DNA: TGTGCCAGCAGCTCCGACAGGGGGCCTCAGCCCCAGCATTTT; CDR3: CASSSDRGPQPQHF
J: TRBJ2-7; V: TRBV2; length: 15; size: -; D: TRBD2; DNA: TGTGCCAGCAGTGAAACGGTAGCGGGAGGGGGAGAGCAGTACTTC; CDR3: CASSETVAGGGEQYF
J: TRBJ1-2; V: TRBV25-1; length: 15; size: -; D: TRBD1; DNA: TGTGCCAGCAGTGGCCCCCTGACAGGGGTAAATGGCTACACCTTC; CDR3: CASSGPLTGVNGYTF
J: TRBJ2-1; V: TRBV7-6; length: 18; size: -; D: TRBD2; DNA: TGTGCCAGCAGCCACGGACTAGCCGCGAGCGATTCTACTGGTGAGCAGTTCTTC; CDR3: CASSHGLAASDSTGEQFF
J: TRBJ2-2; V: TRBV9; length: 16; size: -; D: -; DNA: TGTGCCAGCAGCGTAGTACTTGATTGGGGAGGCGGGGAGCTGTTTTTT; CDR3: CASSVVLDWGGGELFF